The T cell receptor beta chain under discussion was sequenced for a study of T-cell memory formation after mild COVID-19. CDR3 length equals 18 residues. Germline V gives CDR1 LGHNA, CDR2 YSLEER. With V trimmed by 3 bases and J by 5 bases, 17 bases remained unmatched. Study results and caveats: Pre-infection memory harbored some responding clones, suggesting cross-reactive memory joined. Contracting clones localized mainly to CM and EM when CD4+ and mainly to EMRA when CD8+.

There are a few counts of this clonotype. Its antigen is still unknown. cDNA libraries for TCR alpha and TCR beta, carrying sample barcodes and UMIs, came from 5'RACE with constant-segment primers. TCRdb redid the calling of the 5' RACE reads with MiXCR, one entry per CDR3 protein. This table holds under 150,000 distinct CDR3 sequences, about 16% found once. Sequencing input: PBMCs or a T cell subset sorted from them (not recorded which). The source is an adult woman who had mild COVID-19 (a few samples of this study predate the infection). Cell type and time point are not known. The chain carries TRBV4-3 and TRBJ2-7; TRBD2 matches 9 bases. CDR3 coding DNA: TGCGCCAGCAGCCAGCACCAGGTAGCGGGAGTCTATCTCGACGAGCAGTACTTC. Protein: CASSQHQVAGVYLDEQYF.